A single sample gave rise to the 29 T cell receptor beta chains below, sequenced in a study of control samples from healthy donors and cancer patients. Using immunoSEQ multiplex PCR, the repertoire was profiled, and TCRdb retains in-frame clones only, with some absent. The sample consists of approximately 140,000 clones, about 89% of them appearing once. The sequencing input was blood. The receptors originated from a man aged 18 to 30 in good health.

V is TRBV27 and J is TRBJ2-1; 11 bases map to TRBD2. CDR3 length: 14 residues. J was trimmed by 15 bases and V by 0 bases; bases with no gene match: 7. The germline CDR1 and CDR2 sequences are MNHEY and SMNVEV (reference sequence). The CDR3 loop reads CASSLSGLAGGTFF. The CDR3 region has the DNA TGTGCCAGCAGTTTATCGGGGCTAGCGGGGGGTACGTTCTTC.

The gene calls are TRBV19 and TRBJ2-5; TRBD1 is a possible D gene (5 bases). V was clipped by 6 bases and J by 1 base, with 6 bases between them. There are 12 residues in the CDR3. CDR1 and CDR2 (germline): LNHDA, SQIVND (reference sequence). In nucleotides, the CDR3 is TGTGCCAGTAGGGGGCCCCAAGAGACCCAGTACTTC. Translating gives CASRGPQETQYF.

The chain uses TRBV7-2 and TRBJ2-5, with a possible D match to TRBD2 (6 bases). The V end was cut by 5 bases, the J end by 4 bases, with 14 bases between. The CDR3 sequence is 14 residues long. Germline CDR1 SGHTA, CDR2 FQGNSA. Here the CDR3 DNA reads TGTGCCAGCAGCCCGGACTACTCTACAGAGACCCAGTACTTC. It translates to CASSPDYSTETQYF.

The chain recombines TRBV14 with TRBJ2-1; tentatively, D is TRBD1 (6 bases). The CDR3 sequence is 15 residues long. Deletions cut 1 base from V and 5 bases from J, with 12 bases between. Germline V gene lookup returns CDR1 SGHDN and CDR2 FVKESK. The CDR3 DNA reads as TGTGCCAGCAGCCAAGCGACAGGACGAAACAATGAGCAGTTCTTC. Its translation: CASSQATGRNNEQFF.

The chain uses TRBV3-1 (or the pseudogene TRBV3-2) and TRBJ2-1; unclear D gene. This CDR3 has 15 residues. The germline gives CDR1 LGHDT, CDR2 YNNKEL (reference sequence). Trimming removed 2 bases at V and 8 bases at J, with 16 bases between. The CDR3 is CASSQSAQGFHEQFF. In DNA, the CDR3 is TGTGCCAGCAGCCAATCAGCCCAAGGTTTCCATGAGCAGTTCTTC.

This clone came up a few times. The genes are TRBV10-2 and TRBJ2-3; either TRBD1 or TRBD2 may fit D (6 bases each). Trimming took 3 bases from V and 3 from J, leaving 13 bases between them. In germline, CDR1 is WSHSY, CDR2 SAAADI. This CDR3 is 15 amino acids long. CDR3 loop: CASSETGAGTDTQYF. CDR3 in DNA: TGCGCCAGCAGTGAAACGGGGGCGGGGACAGATACGCAGTATTTT.

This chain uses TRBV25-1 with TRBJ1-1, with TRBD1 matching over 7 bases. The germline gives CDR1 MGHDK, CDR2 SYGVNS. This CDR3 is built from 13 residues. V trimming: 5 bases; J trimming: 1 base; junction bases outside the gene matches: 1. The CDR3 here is CASSYRGNTEAFF. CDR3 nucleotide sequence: TGTGCCAGCAGTTACAGGGGGAACACTGAAGCTTTCTTT.

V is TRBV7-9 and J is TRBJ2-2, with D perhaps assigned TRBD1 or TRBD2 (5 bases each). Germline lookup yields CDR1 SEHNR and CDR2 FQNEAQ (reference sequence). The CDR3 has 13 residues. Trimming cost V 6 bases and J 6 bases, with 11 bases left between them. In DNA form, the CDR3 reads TGTGCCAGCAGTCCTATGGGACCCGGGGAGCTGTTTTTT. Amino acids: CASSPMGPGELFF.

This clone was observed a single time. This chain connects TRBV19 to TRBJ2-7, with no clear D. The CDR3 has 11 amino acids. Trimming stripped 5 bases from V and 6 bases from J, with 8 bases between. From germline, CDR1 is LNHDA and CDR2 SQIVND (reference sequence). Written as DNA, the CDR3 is TGTGCCAGTAGTCAGGTGGGCGAGCAGTACTTC. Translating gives CASSQVGEQYF.

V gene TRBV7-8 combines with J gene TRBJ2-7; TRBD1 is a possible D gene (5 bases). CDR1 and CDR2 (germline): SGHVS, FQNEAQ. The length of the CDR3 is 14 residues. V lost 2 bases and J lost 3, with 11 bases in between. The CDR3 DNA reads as TGTGCCAGCAGCTTAAGGGGTAGCTACTACGAGCAGTACTTC. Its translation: CASSLRGSYYEQYF. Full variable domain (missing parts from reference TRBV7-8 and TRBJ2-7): GAGVSQSPRYKVAKRGQDVALRCDPISGHVSLFWYQQALGQGPEFLTYFQNEAQLDKSGLPSDRFFAERPEGSVSTLKIQRTQQEDSAVYLCASSLRGSYYEQYFGPGTRLTVT.

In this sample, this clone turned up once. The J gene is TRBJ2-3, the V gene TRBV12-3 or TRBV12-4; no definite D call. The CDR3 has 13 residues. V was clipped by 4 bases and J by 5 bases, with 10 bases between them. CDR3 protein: CASSSQHRDTQYF. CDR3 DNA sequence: TGTGCCAGCAGTTCCCAACATAGAGATACGCAGTATTTT.

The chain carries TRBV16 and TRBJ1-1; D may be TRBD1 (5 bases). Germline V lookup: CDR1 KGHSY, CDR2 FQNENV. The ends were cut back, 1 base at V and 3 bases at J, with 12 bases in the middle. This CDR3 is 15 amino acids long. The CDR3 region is CASSQWVREDTEAFF. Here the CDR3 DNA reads TGTGCCAGCAGCCAATGGGTCAGGGAGGACACTGAAGCTTTCTTT.

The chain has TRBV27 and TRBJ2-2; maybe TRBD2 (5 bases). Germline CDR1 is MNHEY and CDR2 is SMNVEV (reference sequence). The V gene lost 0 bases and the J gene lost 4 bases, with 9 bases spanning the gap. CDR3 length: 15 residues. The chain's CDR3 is CASSLSLVPTGELFF. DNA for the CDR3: TGTGCCAGCAGTTTATCACTAGTTCCCACCGGGGAGCTGTTTTTT.

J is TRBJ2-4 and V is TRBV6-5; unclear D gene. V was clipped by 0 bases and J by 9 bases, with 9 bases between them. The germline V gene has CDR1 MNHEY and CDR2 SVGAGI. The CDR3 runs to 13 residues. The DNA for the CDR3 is TGTGCCAGCAGTTACTCGTTGGACGGCATTCAGTACTTC. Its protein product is CASSYSLDGIQYF.

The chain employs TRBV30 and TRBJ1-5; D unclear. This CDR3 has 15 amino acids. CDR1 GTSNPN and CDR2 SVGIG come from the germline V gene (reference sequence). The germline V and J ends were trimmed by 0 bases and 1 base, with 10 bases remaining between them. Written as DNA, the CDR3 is TGTGCCTGGAGTGTAGGACTCAACAGCAATCAGCCCCAGCATTTT. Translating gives CAWSVGLNSNQPQHF. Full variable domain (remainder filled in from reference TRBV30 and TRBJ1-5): SQTIHQWPATLVQPVGSPLSLECTVEGTSNPNLYWYRQAAGRGLQLLFYSVGIGQISSEVPQNLSASRPQDRQFILSSKKLLLSDSGFYLCAWSVGLNSNQPQHFGDGTRLSIL.

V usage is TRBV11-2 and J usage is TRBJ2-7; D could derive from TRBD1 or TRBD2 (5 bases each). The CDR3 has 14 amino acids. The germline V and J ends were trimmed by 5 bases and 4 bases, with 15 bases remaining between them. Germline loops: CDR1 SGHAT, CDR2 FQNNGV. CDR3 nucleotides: TGTGCCAGCAGCCCAGTTGGGGGTTTATACGAGCAGTACTTC. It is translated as CASSPVGGLYEQYF.

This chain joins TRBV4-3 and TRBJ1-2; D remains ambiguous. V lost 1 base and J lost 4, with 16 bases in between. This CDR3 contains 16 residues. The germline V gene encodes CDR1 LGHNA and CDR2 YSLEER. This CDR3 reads CASSQGGVSVGYGYTF. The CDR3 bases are TGCGCCAGCAGCCAAGGGGGTGTTTCCGTGGGCTATGGCTACACCTTC.

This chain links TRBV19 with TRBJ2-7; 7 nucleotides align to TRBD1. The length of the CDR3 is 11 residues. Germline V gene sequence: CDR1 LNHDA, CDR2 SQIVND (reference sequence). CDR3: CATGVSYEQYF. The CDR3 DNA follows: TGTGCTACAGGGGTGTCCTACGAGCAGTACTTC.

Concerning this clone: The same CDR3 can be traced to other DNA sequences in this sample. The CDR3: CASSETGGTDTQYF. The CDR3 DNA follows: TGTGCCAGCAGTGAAACGGGGGGCACAGATACGCAGTATTTT. This chain joins TRBV25-1 and TRBJ2-3, with a weak D call TRBD2 (6 bases). The germline V gene has CDR1 MGHDK and CDR2 SYGVNS. V was pared by 2 bases and J by 1 base, with 7 bases between. The CDR3 totals 14 residues. The variable domain in full, with the rest retrieved from reference TRBV25-1 and TRBJ2-3, is EADIYQTPRYLVIGTGKKITLECSQTMGHDKMYWYQQDPGMELHLIHYSYGVNSTEKGDLSSESTVSRIRTEHFPLTLESARPSHTSQYLCASSETGGTDTQYFGPGTRLTVL.

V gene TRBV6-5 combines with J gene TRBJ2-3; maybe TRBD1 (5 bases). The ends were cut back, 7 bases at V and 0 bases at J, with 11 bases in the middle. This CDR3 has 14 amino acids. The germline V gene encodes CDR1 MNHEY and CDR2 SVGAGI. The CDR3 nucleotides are TGTGCCAGCAAGAGGACATCTAGCACAGATACGCAGTATTTT. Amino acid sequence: CASKRTSSTDTQYF.

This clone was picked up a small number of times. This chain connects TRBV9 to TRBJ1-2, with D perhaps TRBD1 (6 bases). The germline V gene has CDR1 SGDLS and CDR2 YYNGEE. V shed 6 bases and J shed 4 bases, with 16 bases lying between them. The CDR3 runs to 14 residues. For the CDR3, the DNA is TGTGCCAGCACCCGGGGGCTGACTGGCTATGGCTACACCTTC. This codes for CASTRGLTGYGYTF.

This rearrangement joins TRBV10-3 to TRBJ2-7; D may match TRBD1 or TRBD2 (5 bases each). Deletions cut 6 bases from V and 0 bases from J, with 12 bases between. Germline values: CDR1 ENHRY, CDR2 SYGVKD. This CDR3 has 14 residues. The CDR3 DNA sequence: TGTGCCATCAGCCTGGGACCCAGCTCCTACGAGCAGTACTTC. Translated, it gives CAISLGPSSYEQYF.

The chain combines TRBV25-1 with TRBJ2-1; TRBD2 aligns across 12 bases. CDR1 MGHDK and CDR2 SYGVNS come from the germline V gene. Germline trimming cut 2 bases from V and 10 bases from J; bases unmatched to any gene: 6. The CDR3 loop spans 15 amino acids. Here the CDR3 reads CASSEIPSGGAEQFF. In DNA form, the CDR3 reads TGTGCCAGCAGTGAAATCCCTAGCGGGGGGGCCGAGCAGTTCTTC.

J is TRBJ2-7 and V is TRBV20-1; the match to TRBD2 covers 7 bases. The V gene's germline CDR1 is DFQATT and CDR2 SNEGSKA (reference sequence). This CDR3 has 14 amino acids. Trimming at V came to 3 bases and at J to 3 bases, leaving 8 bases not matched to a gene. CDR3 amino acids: CSASGAGSNYEQYF. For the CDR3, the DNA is TGCAGTGCTAGTGGAGCGGGGTCCAACTACGAGCAGTACTTC.

CDR3 in amino acids: CASSDRVSTEAFF. CDR3 nucleotide sequence: TGTGCCAGTAGTGACAGGGTCTCCACTGAAGCTTTCTTT. The chain couples TRBV19 to TRBJ1-1; 7 bases match TRBD1. V gave up 5 bases and J gave up 4 bases; unmatched junction bases: 4. The germline gives CDR1 LNHDA, CDR2 SQIVND (reference sequence). This CDR3 is 13 amino acids long.

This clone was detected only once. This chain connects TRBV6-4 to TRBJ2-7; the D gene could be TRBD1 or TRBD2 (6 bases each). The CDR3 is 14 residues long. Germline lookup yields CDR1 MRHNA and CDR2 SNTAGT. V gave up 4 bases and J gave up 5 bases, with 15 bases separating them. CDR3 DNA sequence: TGTGCCAGCAGTGCCGGGACTGAGGGGGACGAGCAGTACTTC. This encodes CASSAGTEGDEQYF.

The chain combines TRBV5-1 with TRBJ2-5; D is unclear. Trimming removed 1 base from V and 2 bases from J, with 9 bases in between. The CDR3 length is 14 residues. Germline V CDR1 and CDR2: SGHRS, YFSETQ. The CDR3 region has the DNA TGCGCCAGCAGCTTGTTGGGCATACAAGAGACCCAGTACTTC. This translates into CASSLLGIQETQYF.

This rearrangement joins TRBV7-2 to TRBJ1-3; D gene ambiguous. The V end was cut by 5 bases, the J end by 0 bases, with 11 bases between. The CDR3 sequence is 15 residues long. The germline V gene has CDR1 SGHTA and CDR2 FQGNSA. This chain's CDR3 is CASSRERFSGNTIYF. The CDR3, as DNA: TGTGCCAGCAGCCGTGAGCGGTTCTCTGGAAACACCATATATTTT.

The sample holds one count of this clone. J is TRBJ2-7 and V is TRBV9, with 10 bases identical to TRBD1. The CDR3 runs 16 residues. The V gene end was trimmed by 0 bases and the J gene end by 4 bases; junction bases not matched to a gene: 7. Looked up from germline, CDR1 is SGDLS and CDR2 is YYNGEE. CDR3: CASSVVLRDRGYEQYF. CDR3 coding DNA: TGTGCCAGCAGCGTAGTTTTGAGGGACAGGGGATACGAGCAGTACTTC. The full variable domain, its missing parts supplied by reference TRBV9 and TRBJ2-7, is DSGVTQTPKHLITATGQRVTLRCSPRSGDLSVYWYQQSLDQGLQFLIQYYNGEERAKGNILERFSAQQFPDLHSELNLSSLELGDSALYFCASSVVLRDRGYEQYFGPGTRLTVT.